Listed here are 3 T cell receptor beta chains from one sample, sequenced in a study of long-term antiretroviral therapy in people with HIV. Version v3.0 of the immunoSEQ assay was performed at survey level. The repertoire was sequenced with immunoSEQ multiplex PCR; TCRdb's copy has only in-frame clones and lacks some. The table has roughly 12,000 clones, about 83% seen once. The specimen was unsorted PBMCs, collected 3.4 years after starting antiretroviral therapy. These TCRs come from a man aged 40-50 years with HIV.

The chain has TRBV7-8 and TRBJ1-2; D remains ambiguous. Deletions cut 1 base from V and 4 bases from J, with 13 bases between. The CDR3 has 15 amino acids. CDR1 and CDR2 from the germline V gene are SGHVS and FQNEAQ. As DNA, the CDR3 is TGTGCCAGCAGCTTAGGGGCTTATAACTCCTATGGCTACACCTTC. Its translation is CASSLGAYNSYGYTF.

This chain links TRBV14 with TRBJ2-1; TRBD2 agrees at 13 bases. CDR1 and CDR2 from the germline V gene are SGHDN and FVKESK. V shed 4 bases and J 3 bases; nucleotides not matched to a gene: 15. There are 20 residues in the CDR3. The CDR3 sequence: CASSPLVTSGRSSVYNEQFF. The CDR3 DNA reads TGTGCCAGCAGCCCCCTAGTGACTAGCGGGAGGTCCTCGGTCTACAATGAGCAGTTCTTC.

The genes are TRBV7-9 and TRBJ1-2; 7 bases line up with TRBD1. Germline V gene data show CDR1 as SEHNR and CDR2 as FQNEAQ (reference sequence). With 1 base clipped from V and 1 base from J, the junction kept 6 bases outside the gene matches. The CDR3 runs to 16 residues. The DNA of the CDR3 is TGTGCCAGCAGCTTAGAGTTCAGGGGGAGTAACTATGGCTACACCTTC. As protein: CASSLEFRGSNYGYTF.